Below are 3 T cell receptor beta chains sequenced from a single sample in a study of cytomegalovirus exposure and HLA in healthy donors. It was with 60 Vbeta and 13 Jbeta primers that the PCR ran. Sequencing was performed with immunoSEQ multiplex PCR; in TCRdb, only in-frame clones are kept and a portion is missing. The sample has approximately 170,000 clones; roughly 79% are singletons. Material for sequencing was PBMCs. Source of these receptors: a woman between 40 and 55 years old in good health and CMV-seronegative.

This chain joins TRBV29-1 and TRBJ2-3; a possible D gene is TRBD1 (6 bases). The V gene's germline CDR1 is SQVTM and CDR2 ANQGSEA. The CDR3 has 13 residues. The germline V and J ends were trimmed by 7 bases and 0 bases, with 11 bases remaining between them. CDR3 DNA: TGCAGCGGCAGGGGCCCTAGCACAGATACGCAGTATTTT. Its translation: CSGRGPSTDTQYF.

The chain combines TRBV6-5 with TRBJ1-2; 8 bases are shared with TRBD1. The trim removed 6 bases at V and 8 bases at J, leaving 5 bases unmatched. The CDR3 sequence is 12 residues long. The germline V gene has CDR1 MNHEY and CDR2 SVGAGI. CDR3 nucleotide sequence: TGTGCCAGCAGCGACAGGGGTAGCGGCTACACCTTC. Its translation is CASSDRGSGYTF.

The CDR3 region has the DNA TGTGCCAGCAGCCCCAAAGGGGTTGAGACCCAGTACTTC. This sequence encodes CASSPKGVETQYF. The genes are TRBV13 and TRBJ2-5; possibly TRBD1 for D (5 bases). Between the trimmed V and J ends, which lost 5 bases and 5 bases, there was a span of 12 bases. Germline V gene data show CDR1 as PRHDT and CDR2 as FYEKMQ (reference sequence). The CDR3 covers 13 residues.